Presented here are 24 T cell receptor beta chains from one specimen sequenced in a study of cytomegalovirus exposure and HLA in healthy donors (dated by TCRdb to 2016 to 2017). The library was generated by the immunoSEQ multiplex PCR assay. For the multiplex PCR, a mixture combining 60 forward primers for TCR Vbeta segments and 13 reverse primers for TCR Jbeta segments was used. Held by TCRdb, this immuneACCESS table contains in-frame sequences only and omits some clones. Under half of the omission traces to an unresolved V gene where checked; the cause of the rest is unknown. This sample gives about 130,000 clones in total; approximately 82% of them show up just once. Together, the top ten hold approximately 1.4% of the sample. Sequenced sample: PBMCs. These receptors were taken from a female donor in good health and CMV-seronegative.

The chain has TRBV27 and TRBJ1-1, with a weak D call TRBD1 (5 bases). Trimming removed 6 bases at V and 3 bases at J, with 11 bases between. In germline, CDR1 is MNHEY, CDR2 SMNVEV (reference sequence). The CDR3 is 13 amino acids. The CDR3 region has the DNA TGTGCCAGCAGCCCAGGAGGGGACACTGAAGCTTTCTTT. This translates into CASSPGGDTEAFF.

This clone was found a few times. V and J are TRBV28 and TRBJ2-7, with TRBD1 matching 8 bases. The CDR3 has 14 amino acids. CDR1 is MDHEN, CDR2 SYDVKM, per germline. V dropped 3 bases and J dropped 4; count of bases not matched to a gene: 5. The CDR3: CASSFNRGIYEQYF. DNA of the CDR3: TGTGCCAGCAGTTTTAACAGGGGGATATACGAGCAGTACTTC.

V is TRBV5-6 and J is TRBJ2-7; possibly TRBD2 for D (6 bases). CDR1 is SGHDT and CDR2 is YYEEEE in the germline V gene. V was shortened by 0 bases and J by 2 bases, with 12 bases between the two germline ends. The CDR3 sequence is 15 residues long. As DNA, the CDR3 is TGTGCCAGCAGCTTGGCCCTGGGACTGACCTACGAGCAGTACTTC. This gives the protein CASSLALGLTYEQYF.

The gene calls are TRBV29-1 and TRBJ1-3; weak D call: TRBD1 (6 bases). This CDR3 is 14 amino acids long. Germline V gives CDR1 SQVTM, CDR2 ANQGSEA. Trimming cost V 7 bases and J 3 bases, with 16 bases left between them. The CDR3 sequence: CSALQQGRGNTIYF. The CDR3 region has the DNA TGCAGCGCCCTTCAACAGGGACGTGGAAACACCATATATTTT.

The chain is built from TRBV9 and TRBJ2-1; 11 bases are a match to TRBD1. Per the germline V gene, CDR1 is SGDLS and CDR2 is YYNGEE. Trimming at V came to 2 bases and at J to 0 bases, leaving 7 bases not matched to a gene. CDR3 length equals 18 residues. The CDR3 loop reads CASSVGQGALASYNEQFF. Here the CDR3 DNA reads TGTGCCAGCAGCGTCGGACAGGGGGCCTTAGCCTCCTACAATGAGCAGTTCTTC.

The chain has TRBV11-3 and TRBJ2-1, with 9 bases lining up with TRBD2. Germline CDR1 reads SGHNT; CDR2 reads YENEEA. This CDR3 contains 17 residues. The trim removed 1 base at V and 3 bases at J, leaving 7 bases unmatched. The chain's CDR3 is CASSLGVAGDIYNEQFF. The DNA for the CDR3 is TGTGCCAGCAGCTTAGGGGTAGCGGGAGATATCTACAATGAGCAGTTCTTC. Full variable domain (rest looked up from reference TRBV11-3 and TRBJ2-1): EAGVVQSPRYKIIEKKQPVAFWCNPISGHNTLYWYLQNLGQGPELLIRYENEEAVDDSQLPKDRFSAERLKGVDSTLKIQPAELGDSAVYLCASSLGVAGDIYNEQFFGPGTRLTVL.

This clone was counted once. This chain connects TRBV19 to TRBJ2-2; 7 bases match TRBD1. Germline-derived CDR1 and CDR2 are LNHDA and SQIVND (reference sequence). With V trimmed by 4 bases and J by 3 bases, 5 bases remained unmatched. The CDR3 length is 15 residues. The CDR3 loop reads CASSRRQGYTGELFF. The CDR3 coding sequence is TGTGCCAGTAGTAGGAGACAGGGCTACACCGGGGAGCTGTTTTTT.

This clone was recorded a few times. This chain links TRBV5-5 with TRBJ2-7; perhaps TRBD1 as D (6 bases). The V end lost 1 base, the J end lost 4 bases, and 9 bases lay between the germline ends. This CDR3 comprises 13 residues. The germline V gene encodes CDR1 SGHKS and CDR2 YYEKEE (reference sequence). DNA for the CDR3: TGTGCCAGCAGCTTGAGGACAGTTTACGAGCAGTACTTC. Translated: CASSLRTVYEQYF.

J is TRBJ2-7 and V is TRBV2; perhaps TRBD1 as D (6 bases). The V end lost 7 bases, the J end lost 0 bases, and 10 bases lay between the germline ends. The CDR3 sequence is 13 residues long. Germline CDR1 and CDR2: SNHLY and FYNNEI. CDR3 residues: CASTGTNSYEQYF. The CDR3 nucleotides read TGTGCCAGCACTGGGACAAACTCCTACGAGCAGTACTTC.

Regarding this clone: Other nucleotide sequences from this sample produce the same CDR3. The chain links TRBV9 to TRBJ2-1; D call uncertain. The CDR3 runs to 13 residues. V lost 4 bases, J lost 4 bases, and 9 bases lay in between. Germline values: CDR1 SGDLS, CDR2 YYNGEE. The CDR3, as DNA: TGTGCCAGCAGCCTGGCAGCGTACAATGAGCAGTTCTTC. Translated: CASSLAAYNEQFF.

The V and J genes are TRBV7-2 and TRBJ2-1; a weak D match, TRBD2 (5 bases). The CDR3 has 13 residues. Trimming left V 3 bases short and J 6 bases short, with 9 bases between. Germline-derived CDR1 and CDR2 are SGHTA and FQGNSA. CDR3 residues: CASSFLATNEQFF. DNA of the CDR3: TGTGCCAGCAGCTTCCTAGCTACCAATGAGCAGTTCTTC.

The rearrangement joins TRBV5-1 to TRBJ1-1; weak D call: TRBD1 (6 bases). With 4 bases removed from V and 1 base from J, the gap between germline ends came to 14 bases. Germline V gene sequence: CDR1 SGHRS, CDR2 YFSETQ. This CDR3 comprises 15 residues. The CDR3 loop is CASSTSGTTNTEAFF. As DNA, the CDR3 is TGCGCCAGCAGCACGTCCGGGACAACGAACACTGAAGCTTTCTTT.

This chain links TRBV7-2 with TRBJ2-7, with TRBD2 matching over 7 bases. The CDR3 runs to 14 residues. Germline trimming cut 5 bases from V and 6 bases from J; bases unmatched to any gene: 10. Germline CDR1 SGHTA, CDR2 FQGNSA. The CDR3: CASSPGRERREQYF. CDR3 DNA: TGTGCCAGCAGCCCAGGGCGGGAGAGGCGCGAGCAGTACTTC. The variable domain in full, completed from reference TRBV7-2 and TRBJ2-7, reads GAGVSQSPSNKVTEKGKDVELRCDPISGHTALYWYRQSLGQGLEFLIYFQGNSAPDKSGLPSDRFSAERTGGSVSTLTIQRTQQEDSAVYLCASSPGRERREQYFGPGTRLTVT.

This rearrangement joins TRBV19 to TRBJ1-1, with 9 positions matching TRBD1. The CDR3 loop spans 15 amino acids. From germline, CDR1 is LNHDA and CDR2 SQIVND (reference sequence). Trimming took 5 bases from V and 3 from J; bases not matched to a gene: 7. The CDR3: CASSPQTGGDTEAFF. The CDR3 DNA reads TGTGCCAGTAGTCCTCAGACAGGGGGGGACACTGAAGCTTTCTTT.

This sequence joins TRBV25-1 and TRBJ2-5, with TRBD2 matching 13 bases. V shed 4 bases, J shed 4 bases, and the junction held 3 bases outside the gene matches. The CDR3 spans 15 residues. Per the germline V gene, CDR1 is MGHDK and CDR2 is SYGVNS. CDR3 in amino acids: CASSGLAGGGETQYF. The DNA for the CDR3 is TGTGCCAGCAGTGGACTAGCGGGAGGTGGAGAGACCCAGTACTTC.

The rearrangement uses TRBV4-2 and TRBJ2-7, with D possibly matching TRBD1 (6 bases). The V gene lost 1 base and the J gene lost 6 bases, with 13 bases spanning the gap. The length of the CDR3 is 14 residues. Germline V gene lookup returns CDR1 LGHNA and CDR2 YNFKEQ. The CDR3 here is CASSQGDTRAEQYF. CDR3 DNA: TGTGCCAGCAGCCAAGGGGACACAAGAGCCGAGCAGTACTTC.

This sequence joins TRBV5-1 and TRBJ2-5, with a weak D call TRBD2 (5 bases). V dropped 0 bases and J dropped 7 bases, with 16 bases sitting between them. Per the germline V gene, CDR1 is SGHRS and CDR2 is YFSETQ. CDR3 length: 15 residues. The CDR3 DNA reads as TGCGCCAGCAGCTTGGGCAGCCGGGTCCGGGGGACCCAGTACTTC. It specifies CASSLGSRVRGTQYF.

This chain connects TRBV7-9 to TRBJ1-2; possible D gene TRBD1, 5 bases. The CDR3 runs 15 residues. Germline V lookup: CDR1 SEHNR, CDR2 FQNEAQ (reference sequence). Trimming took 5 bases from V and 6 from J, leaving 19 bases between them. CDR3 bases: TGTGCCAGCAGCCTCGAATACCCGGGGGGAGATGGCTACACCTTC. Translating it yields CASSLEYPGGDGYTF.

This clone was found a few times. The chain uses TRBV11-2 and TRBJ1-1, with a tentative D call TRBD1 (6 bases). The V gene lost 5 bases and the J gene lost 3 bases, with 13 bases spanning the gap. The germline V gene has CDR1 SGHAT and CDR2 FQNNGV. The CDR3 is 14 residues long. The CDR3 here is CASSITRGDTEAFF. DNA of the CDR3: TGTGCCAGCAGCATAACCAGGGGTGACACTGAAGCTTTCTTT.

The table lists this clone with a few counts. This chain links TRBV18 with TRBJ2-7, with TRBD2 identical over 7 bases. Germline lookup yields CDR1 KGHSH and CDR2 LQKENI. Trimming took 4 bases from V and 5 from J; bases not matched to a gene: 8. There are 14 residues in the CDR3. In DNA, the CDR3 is TGTGCCAGCTCACGACGGACTAGGGATGACGAGCAGTACTTC. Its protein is CASSRRTRDDEQYF.

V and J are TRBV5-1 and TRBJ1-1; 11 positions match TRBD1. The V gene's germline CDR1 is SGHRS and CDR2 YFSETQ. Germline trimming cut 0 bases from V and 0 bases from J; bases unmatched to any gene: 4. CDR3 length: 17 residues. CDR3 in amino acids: CASSLGDRGAMNTEAFF. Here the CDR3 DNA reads TGCGCCAGCAGCTTGGGGGACAGGGGGGCCATGAACACTGAAGCTTTCTTT.

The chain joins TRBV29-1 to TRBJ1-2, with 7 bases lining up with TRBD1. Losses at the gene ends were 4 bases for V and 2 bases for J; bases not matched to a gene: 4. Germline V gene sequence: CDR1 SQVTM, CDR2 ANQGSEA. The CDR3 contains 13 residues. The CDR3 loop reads CSVVTTGNYGYTF. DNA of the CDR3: TGCAGCGTTGTCACGACAGGGAACTATGGCTACACCTTC.

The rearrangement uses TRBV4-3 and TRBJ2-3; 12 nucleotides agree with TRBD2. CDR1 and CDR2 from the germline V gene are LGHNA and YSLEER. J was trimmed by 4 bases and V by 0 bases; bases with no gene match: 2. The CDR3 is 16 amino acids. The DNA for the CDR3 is TGCGCCAGCAGCCAAGATCTAGCGGGAGGGCCAGATACGCAGTATTTT. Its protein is CASSQDLAGGPDTQYF.

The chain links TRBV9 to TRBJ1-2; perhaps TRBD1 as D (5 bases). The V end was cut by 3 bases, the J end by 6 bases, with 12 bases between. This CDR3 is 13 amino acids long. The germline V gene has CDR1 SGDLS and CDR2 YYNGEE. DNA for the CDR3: TGTGCCAGCAGCGAACGGGACTGGCATGGCTACACCTTC. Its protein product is CASSERDWHGYTF.